This is a list of T cell receptor beta chains from one sample in a study of T cells expressing NK-cell markers. From its re-call of the 5' RACE reads, TCRdb lists each CDR3 protein once, without DNA. The sample has 400,000 to 450,000 distinct CDR3 sequences. Specimen: blood T cells: a sorted CD56 or NKG2C T cell subset, CD4+ or CD8+ T cells, or bulk PBMC T cells (not recorded which). The receptors originated from a woman between 18 and 70 years old in good health. CDR3s include the opening cysteine and the closing phenylalanine or tryptophan.

len	j_gene	v_gene	CDR3aa
14	TRBJ2-3	TRBV12-3/TRBV12-4	CASSLGRKGDTQYF
13	TRBJ1-1	TRBV7-3	CASSPGLLTGAFF
14	TRBJ1-2	TRBV6-2/TRBV6-3	CASSYSQRGNGYTF
12	TRBJ2-1	TRBV4-2	CASSQDKNEQFF
14	TRBJ2-1	TRBV20-1	CSARGQGAGNEQFF
12	TRBJ2-5	TRBV20-1	CSAQRKGETQYF
13	TRBJ2-2	TRBV6-2/TRBV6-3	CASGGQTPGELFF
13	TRBJ1-1	TRBV7-9	CASSFRREGEAFF
17	TRBJ2-5	TRBV28	CASSLNVGSSQQETQYF
13	TRBJ2-3	TRBV29-1	CSVERRGGDTQYF
16	TRBJ2-1	TRBV20-1	CSADNPGTGLGNEQFF
17	TRBJ2-1	TRBV4-2	CASSQGLGGGYDNEQFF
16	TRBJ1-1	TRBV7-2	CASSPPGQARNTEAFF
12	TRBJ2-7	TRBV19	CASPLGVREQYF
17	TRBJ2-2	TRBV4-3	CASSPRGSGGLTGELFF
15	TRBJ2-2	TRBV6-5	CASSLSGSVGGELFF
15	TRBJ1-1	TRBV9	CASSVGQNMNTEAFF
14	TRBJ1-1	TRBV10-3	CAISSRGENTEAFF
16	TRBJ2-1	TRBV4-2	CASSQETSLYPNEQFF
14	TRBJ2-1	TRBV3-1	CASSQGDRYNEQFF
15	TRBJ1-6	TRBV20-1	CSARDIAGSSSPLHF
15	TRBJ2-2	TRBV27	CASGPGQWNTGELFF
16	TRBJ2-3	TRBV29-1	CSVLSLDSSRTDTQYF
15	TRBJ2-5	TRBV10-3	CAISGAGGTKETQYF
14	TRBJ2-1	TRBV15	CATNLGQAGNEQFF
14	TRBJ1-2	TRBV7-2	CASSLAGVTDGYTF
16	TRBJ2-1	TRBV20-1	CSARDSLAGVGNEQFF
15	TRBJ1-6	TRBV6-5	CASSSPGTVNSPLHF
14	TRBJ2-3	TRBV24-1	CATSDRGQTDTQYF
14	TRBJ2-2	TRBV20-1	CSARSSGRTGELFF
14	TRBJ1-5	TRBV4-3	CASSKGRSNQPQHF
17	TRBJ2-1	TRBV5-1	CASSPLGLAGGGNEQFF
13	TRBJ2-1	TRBV20-1	CSAREVSYNEQFF
16	TRBJ2-1	TRBV7-2	CASSFGETSFPHEQFF
12	TRBJ2-7	TRBV20-1	CSASQSAREQYF
13	TRBJ2-1	TRBV28	CASSFWYRGPQFF
14	TRBJ2-2	TRBV18	CASSPGSGTGELFF
15	TRBJ2-7	TRBV6-5	CASSYSLAGVWEQYF
15	TRBJ2-1	TRBV4-3	CASSQDLYPDNEQFF
13	TRBJ2-1	TRBV28	CASSSGLAGPQFF
16	TRBJ1-2	TRBV29-1	CSVGTGGVKRVYGYTF